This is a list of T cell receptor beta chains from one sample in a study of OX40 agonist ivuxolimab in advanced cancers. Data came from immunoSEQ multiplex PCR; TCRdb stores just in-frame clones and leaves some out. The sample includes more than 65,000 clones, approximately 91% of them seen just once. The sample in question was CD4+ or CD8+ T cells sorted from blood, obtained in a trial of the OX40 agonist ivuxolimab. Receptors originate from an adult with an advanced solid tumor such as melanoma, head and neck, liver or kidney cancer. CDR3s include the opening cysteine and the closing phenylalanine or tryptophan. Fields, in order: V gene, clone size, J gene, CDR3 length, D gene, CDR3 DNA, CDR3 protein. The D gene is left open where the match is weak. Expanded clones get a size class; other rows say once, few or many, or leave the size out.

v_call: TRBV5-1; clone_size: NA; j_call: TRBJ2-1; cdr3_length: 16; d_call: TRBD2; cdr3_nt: TGCGCCAGCAGCGGGCGCCGGGACTACTCCTACAATGAGCAGTTCTTC; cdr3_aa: CASSGRRDYSYNEQFF
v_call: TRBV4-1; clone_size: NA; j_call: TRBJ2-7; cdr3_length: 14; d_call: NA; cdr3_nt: TGCGCCAGCAGCCAACCCCGGAGCTCCTACGAGCAGTACTTC; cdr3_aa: CASSQPRSSYEQYF
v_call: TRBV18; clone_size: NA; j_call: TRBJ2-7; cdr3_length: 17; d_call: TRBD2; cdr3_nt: TGTGCCAGCTCACCACTAGCGGGGGCCCCGAGCTCCTACGAGCAGTACTTC; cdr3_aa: CASSPLAGAPSSYEQYF
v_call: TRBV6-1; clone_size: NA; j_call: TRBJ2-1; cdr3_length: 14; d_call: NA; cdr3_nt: TGTGCCAGCATCCGTTCCGACGGATACAATGAGCAGTTCTTC; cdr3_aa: CASIRSDGYNEQFF
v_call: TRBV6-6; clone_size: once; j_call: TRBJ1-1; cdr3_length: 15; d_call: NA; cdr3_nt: TGTGCCAGCAGCTCACGCCCAAGACCGGAGACTGAAGCTTTCTTT; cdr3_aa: CASSSRPRPETEAFF
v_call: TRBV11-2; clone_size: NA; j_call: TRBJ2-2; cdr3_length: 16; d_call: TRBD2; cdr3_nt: TGTGCCAGCAGCATTACTAGCGGGAGGGCCGGCGGGGAGCTGTTTTTT; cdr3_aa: CASSITSGRAGGELFF
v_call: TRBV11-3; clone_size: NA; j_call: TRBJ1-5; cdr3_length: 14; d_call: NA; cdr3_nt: TGTGCCAGCAGCTTATCTCCGGGGAATCCGCCCCAGCATTTT; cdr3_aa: CASSLSPGNPPQHF
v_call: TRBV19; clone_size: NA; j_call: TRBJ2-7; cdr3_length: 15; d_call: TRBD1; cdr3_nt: TGTGCCAGTAGTACCCGGGACAGGGGCGTCGACGAGCAGTACTTC; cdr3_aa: CASSTRDRGVDEQYF
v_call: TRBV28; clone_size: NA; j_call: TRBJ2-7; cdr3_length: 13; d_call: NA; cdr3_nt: TGTGCCAGCAGAGGGGTCGGACACTACGAGCAGTACTTC; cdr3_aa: CASRGVGHYEQYF
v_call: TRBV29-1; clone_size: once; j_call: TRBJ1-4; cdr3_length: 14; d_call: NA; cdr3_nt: TGCAGCGCAGAAGATGGCTTTTCTGGTGAAAAACTGTTTTTT; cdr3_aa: CSAEDGFSGEKLFF
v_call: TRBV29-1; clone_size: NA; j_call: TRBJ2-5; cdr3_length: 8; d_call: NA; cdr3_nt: TGCAGAACCGGGACTGGCGACTTC; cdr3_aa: CRTGTGDF
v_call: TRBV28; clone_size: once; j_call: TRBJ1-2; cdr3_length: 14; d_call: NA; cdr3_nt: TGTGCCAGCCAACCGGGGGATCTTAACTATGGCTACACCTTC; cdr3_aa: CASQPGDLNYGYTF
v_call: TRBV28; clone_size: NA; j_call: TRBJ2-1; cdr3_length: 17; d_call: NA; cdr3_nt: TGTGCCAGCAGTCCGCCGTCGTTCGCGGGATGGGTGGATGAGCAGTTCTTC; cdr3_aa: CASSPPSFAGWVDEQFF
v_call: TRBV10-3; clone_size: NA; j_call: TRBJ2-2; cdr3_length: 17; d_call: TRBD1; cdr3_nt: TGTGCCATCAGTGACCCGGGACAGGGGGTGATGTCCGGGGAGCTGTTTTTT; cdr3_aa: CAISDPGQGVMSGELFF
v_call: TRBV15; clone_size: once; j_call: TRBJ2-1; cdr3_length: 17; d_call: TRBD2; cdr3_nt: TGTGCCACCAGCAGGCTTGCGGGAGCAATATCGTACAATGAGCAGTTCTTC; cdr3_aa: CATSRLAGAISYNEQFF
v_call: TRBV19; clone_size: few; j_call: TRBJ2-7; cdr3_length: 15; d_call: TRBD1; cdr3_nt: TGTGCCAGTAGTGGGGCCCGGGACAGGACCTACGAGCAGTACTTC; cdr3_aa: CASSGARDRTYEQYF
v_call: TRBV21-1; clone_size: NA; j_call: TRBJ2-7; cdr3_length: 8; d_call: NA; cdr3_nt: TGTGCCAGCAGGGACTCCTACTTC; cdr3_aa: CASRDSYF
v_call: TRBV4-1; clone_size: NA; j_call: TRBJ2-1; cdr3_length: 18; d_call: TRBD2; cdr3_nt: TGCGCCAGCAGCCAAGCATCCGGGACTAGCGGGAGTTTAAATGAGCAGTTCTTC; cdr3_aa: CASSQASGTSGSLNEQFF
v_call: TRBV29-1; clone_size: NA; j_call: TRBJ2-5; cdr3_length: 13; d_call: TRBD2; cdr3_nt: TGCAGCGCCCCCGCGGGAGGGGGCGAGACCCAGTACTTC; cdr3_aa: CSAPAGGGETQYF
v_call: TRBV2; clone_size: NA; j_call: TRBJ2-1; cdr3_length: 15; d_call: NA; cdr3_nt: TGTGCCAGCAGTGAAGGGACTCGGGGAGGCAATGAGCAGTTCTTC; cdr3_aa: CASSEGTRGGNEQFF
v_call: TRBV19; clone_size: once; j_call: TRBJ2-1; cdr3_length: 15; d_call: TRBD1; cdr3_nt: TGTGCCAGTAGTATTAGACAGGGGGCCTACAATGAGCAGTTCTTC; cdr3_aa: CASSIRQGAYNEQFF
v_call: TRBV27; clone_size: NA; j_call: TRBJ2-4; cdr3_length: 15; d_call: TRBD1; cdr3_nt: TGTGCCAGCAGTCTCCTAGACAGGGGATCAAACATTCAGTACTTC; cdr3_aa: CASSLLDRGSNIQYF
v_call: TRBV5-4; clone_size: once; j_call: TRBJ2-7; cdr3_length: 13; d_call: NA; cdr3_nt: TGTGCCAGCAGCAAGAACCCTTGGTACGAGCAGTACTTC; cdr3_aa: CASSKNPWYEQYF
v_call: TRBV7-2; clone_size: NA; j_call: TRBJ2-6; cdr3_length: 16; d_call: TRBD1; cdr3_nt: TGTGCCAGCAGCCGGGACAGCTTCTCTGGGGCCAACGTCCTGACTTTC; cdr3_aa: CASSRDSFSGANVLTF
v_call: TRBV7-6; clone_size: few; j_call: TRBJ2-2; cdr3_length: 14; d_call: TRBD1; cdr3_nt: TGTGCCAGCAGCCTACAGGGGACCACCGGGGAGCTGTTTTTT; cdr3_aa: CASSLQGTTGELFF
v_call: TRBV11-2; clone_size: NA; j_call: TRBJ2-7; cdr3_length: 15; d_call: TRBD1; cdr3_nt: TGTGCCAGCAGCTTGCCGGGACAGGGGAGCTACGAGCAGTACTTC; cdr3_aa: CASSLPGQGSYEQYF
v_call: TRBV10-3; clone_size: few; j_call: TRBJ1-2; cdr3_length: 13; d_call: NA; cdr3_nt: TGTGCCATTTCGGTCGAAACTAACTATGGCTACACCTTC; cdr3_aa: CAISVETNYGYTF
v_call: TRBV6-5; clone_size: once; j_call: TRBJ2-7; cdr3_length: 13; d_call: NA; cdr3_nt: TGTGCCAGCAGTTCGGGACGGGGCTACGAGCAGTACTTC; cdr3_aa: CASSSGRGYEQYF
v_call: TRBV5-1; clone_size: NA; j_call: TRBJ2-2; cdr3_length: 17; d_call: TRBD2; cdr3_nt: TGCGCCAGCAGCTTGGAAGGACTAGCGGCGAACACCGGGGAGCTGTTTTTT; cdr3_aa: CASSLEGLAANTGELFF
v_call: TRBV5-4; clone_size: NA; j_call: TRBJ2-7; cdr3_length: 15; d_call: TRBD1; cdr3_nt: TGTGCCAGCAGCCCGGGACAGGCATCCACCTACGAGCAGTACTTC; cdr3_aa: CASSPGQASTYEQYF